The 28 T cell receptor beta chains reported below all come from one sample, sequenced in a study of blood T cell repertoires in COVID-19. Assay used: immunoSEQ multiplex PCR; TCRdb lists only in-frame clones, some missing. The data hold about 190,000 clones, with roughly 80% observed a single time. The sequenced sample consisted of peripheral blood. These receptors came from a man aged 50 to 60 who had recovered from COVID-19.

V usage is TRBV7-2 and J usage is TRBJ1-2; D gene uncertain. Germline CDR1 SGHTA, CDR2 FQGNSA. This CDR3 region has 14 residues. The ends were cut back, 3 bases at V and 4 bases at J, with 12 bases in the middle. Here the CDR3 DNA reads TGTGCCAGCAGCTTCGCGGGATCCCTCTATGGCTACACCTTC. Encoded protein: CASSFAGSLYGYTF.

The gene calls are TRBV4-2 and TRBJ2-7; D is perhaps TRBD2 (7 bases). CDR3 length: 15 amino acids. The germline V and J ends were trimmed by 3 bases and 4 bases, with 16 bases remaining between them. Per the germline V gene, CDR1 is LGHNA and CDR2 is YNFKEQ. The CDR3 DNA follows: TGTGCCAGCAGCCAGGGGGGGGCAGGGAATTACGAGCAGTACTTC. This codes for CASSQGGAGNYEQYF.

V gene TRBV6-6 combines with J gene TRBJ1-4; TRBD1 is a possible D gene (5 bases). The germline V gene has CDR1 MNHNY and CDR2 SVGAGI (reference sequence). V gave up 0 bases and J gave up 4 bases, with 9 bases separating them. CDR3 length: 15 amino acids. The CDR3 sequence is CASSYSGGDNEKLFF. The CDR3, as DNA: TGTGCCAGCAGTTACTCGGGAGGGGATAATGAAAAACTGTTTTTT.

V usage is TRBV29-1 and J usage is TRBJ2-5, with no clear D. This CDR3 has 11 residues. V shed 4 bases and J shed 4 bases, with 7 bases lying between them. Germline V gene sequence: CDR1 SQVTM, CDR2 ANQGSEA. This CDR3 reads CSVALSETQYF. CDR3 DNA: TGCAGCGTTGCCCTCTCAGAGACCCAGTACTTC.

The J gene is TRBJ2-1, the V gene TRBV14; 8 bases map to TRBD2. The junction had 9 bases not matched to a gene; V was cut back by 3 bases and J by 8 bases. This CDR3 comprises 15 residues. CDR1 SGHDN and CDR2 FVKESK come from the germline V gene. CDR3 sequence: CASSQLLAAYDEQFF. The CDR3 nucleotides read TGTGCCAGCAGCCAGTTACTAGCGGCGTACGATGAGCAGTTCTTC.

The sample holds one count of this clone. The chain uses TRBV7-6 and TRBJ2-1; possible D gene TRBD1, 5 bases. V shed 3 bases and J shed 3 bases, with 18 bases lying between them. Germline V CDR1 and CDR2: SGHVS, FNYEAQ. The CDR3 runs to 17 residues. CDR3 DNA: TGTGCCAGCAGCTTTATTCCAGGGCAGGGCGGCTACAATGAGCAGTTCTTC. Its translation: CASSFIPGQGGYNEQFF.

The gene calls are TRBV28 and TRBJ2-7; 10 bases line up with TRBD1. This CDR3 spans 15 amino acids. Germline V gene lookup returns CDR1 MDHEN and CDR2 SYDVKM. With V trimmed by 5 bases and J by 3 bases, 7 bases remained unmatched. In DNA form, the CDR3 reads TGTGCCAGCAGTCGGACAGGGGGAAATTTCTACGAGCAGTACTTC. Translating it yields CASSRTGGNFYEQYF.

The chain combines TRBV5-4 with TRBJ2-7; a weak D match, TRBD1 (5 bases). Germline V gives CDR1 SGHNT, CDR2 YYREEE (reference sequence). V was shortened by 5 bases and J by 5 bases, with 20 bases between the two germline ends. The CDR3 sequence is 15 residues long. The CDR3 is CASSGARASADEQYF. In DNA, the CDR3 is TGTGCCAGCAGTGGGGCCAGGGCGTCGGCAGACGAGCAGTACTTC. The full variable domain, with the rest looked up from reference TRBV5-4 and TRBJ2-7, is ETGVTQSPTHLIKTRGQQVTLRCSSQSGHNTVSWYQQALGQGPQFIFQYYREEENGRGNFPPRFSGLQFPNYSSELNVNALELDDSALYLCASSGARASADEQYFGPGTRLTVT.

The CDR3 DNA is TGTGCCAGCAGCTTAGTAGGGACAGGGCAGTACTTC. It is translated as CASSLVGTGQYF. This chain connects TRBV11-2 to TRBJ2-7; TRBD1 matches 8 bases. From germline, CDR1 is SGHAT and CDR2 FQNNGV. CDR3 length: 12 amino acids. Losses at the gene ends were 1 base for V and 9 bases for J; bases not matched to a gene: 2.

The CDR3 is CASSLGRSPVLFF. Here the CDR3 DNA reads TGTGCCAGCAGTCTCGGTCGGTCTCCGGTTCTGTTTTTT. The chain carries TRBV6-5 and TRBJ1-4; D is undetermined. Trimming stripped 5 bases from V and 14 bases from J, with 18 bases between. CDR1 is MNHEY and CDR2 is SVGAGI in the germline V gene. The length of the CDR3 is 13 residues.

This clone was seen only a few times. This chain connects TRBV7-2 to TRBJ2-2; 11 nucleotides agree with TRBD2. V lost 5 bases and J lost 4; bases outside the gene matches: 6. CDR3 length: 16 residues. Germline CDR1 SGHTA, CDR2 FQGNSA. CDR3 residues: CASSLIAGGSTGELFF. DNA of the CDR3: TGTGCCAGCAGCCTGATAGCGGGAGGGAGCACCGGGGAGCTGTTTTTT.

This chain uses TRBV28 with TRBJ2-3, with TRBD2 matching over 15 bases. CDR1 MDHEN and CDR2 SYDVKM come from the germline V gene. The CDR3 has 19 residues. The V segment lost 3 bases and the J segment 3 bases; nucleotides outside the gene matches: 10. This CDR3 reads CASSFFGLAGGRETDTQYF. CDR3 sequence (DNA): TGTGCCAGCAGTTTTTTTGGACTAGCGGGAGGGCGTGAGACAGATACGCAGTATTTT.

The chain recombines TRBV5-1 with TRBJ2-1; D gene unclear. The CDR3 is 14 amino acids. The V end was cut by 4 bases, the J end by 5 bases, with 13 bases between. The germline V gene has CDR1 SGHRS and CDR2 YFSETQ. The CDR3 here is CASSPPPVDNEQFF. The CDR3, as DNA: TGCGCCAGCAGCCCTCCGCCGGTCGACAATGAGCAGTTCTTC.

V usage is TRBV23-1 and J usage is TRBJ2-3; 7 bases align to TRBD1. TRBV23-1 qualifies as an ORF whose function is uncertain. With V trimmed by 7 bases and J by 2 bases, 6 bases remained unmatched. The CDR3 has 14 residues. The CDR3 nucleotides are TGCGCCAGCAATCGGACAGGCTCCACAGATACGCAGTATTTT. It encodes CASNRTGSTDTQYF.

V gene TRBV29-1 combines with J gene TRBJ1-1; 10 positions agree with TRBD1. Germline V gene sequence: CDR1 SQVTM, CDR2 ANQGSEA. V was clipped by 7 bases and J by 5 bases; unmatched bases: 7. The length of the CDR3 is 13 residues. The CDR3 coding sequence is TGCAGCGGTGCGGACAGGGGGGAGACTGAAGCTTTCTTT. It yields the protein CSGADRGETEAFF.

J is TRBJ2-7 and V is TRBV19, with D possibly matching TRBD2 (6 bases). The germline V gene encodes CDR1 LNHDA and CDR2 SQIVND (reference sequence). CDR3 length: 15 amino acids. V was clipped by 4 bases and J by 0 bases, with 13 bases between them. The CDR3 coding sequence is TGTGCCAGTAGTACCGGGAGCGAAAGCTCCTACGAGCAGTACTTC. It translates to CASSTGSESSYEQYF.

The rearrangement uses TRBV7-2 and TRBJ2-5, with TRBD2 as a possible D gene (5 bases). Germline V CDR1 and CDR2: SGHTA, FQGNSA. The CDR3 contains 13 residues. The V end lost 1 base, the J end lost 5 bases, and 8 bases lay between the germline ends. CDR3 coding DNA: TGTGCCAGCAGCTTAGTGACGGGGGAGACCCAGTACTTC. Its protein product is CASSLVTGETQYF.

This sequence joins TRBV30 and TRBJ2-5; the D is unclear. Looked up from germline, CDR1 is GTSNPN and CDR2 is SVGIG (reference sequence). V shed 1 base and J shed 2 bases, with 8 bases lying between them. This CDR3 region has 13 residues. Written as DNA, the CDR3 is TGTGCCTGGAGTGAACAGCAGCAAGAGACCCAGTACTTC. Its protein is CAWSEQQQETQYF. Full variable domain (missing parts from reference TRBV30 and TRBJ2-5): SQTIHQWPATLVQPVGSPLSLECTVEGTSNPNLYWYRQAAGRGLQLLFYSVGIGQISSEVPQNLSASRPQDRQFILSSKKLLLSDSGFYLCAWSEQQQETQYFGPGTRLLVL.

This clone was observed a few times. This chain links TRBV7-8 with TRBJ2-7; no clear D. Trimming stripped 1 base from V and 0 bases from J, with 7 bases between. Germline lookup yields CDR1 SGHVS and CDR2 FQNEAQ. The CDR3 spans 14 residues. The CDR3 DNA is TGTGCCAGCAGCTTAGATGCGTTCTCCTACGAGCAGTACTTC. It codes for CASSLDAFSYEQYF.

This clone came up many times. The CDR3 loop is CASSFAEDRNSPLHF. CDR3 nucleotides: TGTGCCAGCAGTTTCGCCGAGGACAGGAATTCACCCCTCCACTTT. V gene TRBV6-5 combines with J gene TRBJ1-6, with 7 positions matching TRBD1. The CDR3 is 15 amino acids. Trimming cost V 4 bases and J 7 bases; bases outside gene matches: 7. The germline V gene has CDR1 MNHEY and CDR2 SVGAGI.

This rearrangement joins TRBV27 to TRBJ2-4, with 8 bases identical to TRBD1. This CDR3 is 17 amino acids long. The germline V gene encodes CDR1 MNHEY and CDR2 SMNVEV (reference sequence). After removal of 4 bases from V and 0 bases from J, the junction contained 8 bases not matched to a gene. This CDR3 reads CASSWAGQGAAKNIQYF. CDR3 nucleotide sequence: TGTGCCAGCAGTTGGGCAGGACAGGGCGCAGCCAAAAACATTCAGTACTTC.

The chain uses TRBV7-9 and TRBJ1-2, with D possibly being TRBD1 (6 bases). In germline, CDR1 is SEHNR, CDR2 FQNEAQ (reference sequence). The V end lost 1 base, the J end lost 7 bases, and 10 bases lay between the germline ends. The CDR3 contains 13 residues. CDR3: CASSLEQGAGYTF. The CDR3 DNA follows: TGTGCCAGCAGCTTAGAACAGGGAGCTGGCTACACCTTC.

The V gene is TRBV7-9, the J gene TRBJ1-1; the match to TRBD1 covers 9 bases. J gave up 4 bases and V 4 bases, and 7 bases lay outside the gene matches. Germline CDR1 and CDR2: SEHNR and FQNEAQ (reference sequence). The CDR3 is 15 residues long. The DNA of the CDR3 is TGTGCCAGCAGCTCCCGGGACAGGGCGGTCACTGAAGCTTTCTTT. Translation gives CASSSRDRAVTEAFF.

This chain joins TRBV10-3 and TRBJ1-4; D is perhaps TRBD1 (6 bases). V gave up 2 bases and J gave up 12 bases, with 16 bases separating them. The V gene's germline CDR1 is ENHRY and CDR2 SYGVKD. The CDR3 consists of 14 residues. The CDR3 DNA sequence: TGTGCCATCAGTGAGGGGATAGGGGGTGAGGAACTGTTTTTT. The encoded protein is CAISEGIGGEELFF.

The V and J genes are TRBV4-1 and TRBJ1-4, with 12 bases identical to TRBD1. The length of the CDR3 is 18 residues. CDR1 and CDR2 from the germline V gene are MGHRA and YSYEKL. Germline trimming cut 5 bases from V and 8 bases from J; bases unmatched to any gene: 15. CDR3 coding DNA: TGCGCCAGCAGCTACCAATCCGGGACAGGGGGCTTCGGGGAAAAACTGTTTTTT. It translates to CASSYQSGTGGFGEKLFF.

The chain recombines TRBV24-1 with TRBJ2-5, with 9 positions matching TRBD2. CDR1 is KGHDR and CDR2 is SFDVKD in the germline V gene. Unmatched junction bases numbered 6, after V lost 2 bases and J lost 6 bases. This CDR3 spans 15 amino acids. DNA of the CDR3: TGTGCCACCAGTGATTCCCGGACTAGCGCGAAGACCCAGTACTTC. It translates to CATSDSRTSAKTQYF.

A single count supports this clone. The chain carries TRBV5-4 and TRBJ2-2, with TRBD1 identical over 8 bases. With V trimmed by 4 bases and J by 7 bases, 9 bases remained unmatched. CDR3 length equals 15 residues. Germline V lookup: CDR1 SGHNT, CDR2 YYREEE (reference sequence). The CDR3 is CASSPKPGGSGELFF. The CDR3 DNA reads as TGTGCCAGCAGCCCCAAACCAGGGGGCAGCGGGGAGCTGTTTTTT.

The chain couples TRBV18 to TRBJ1-2; 7 bases align to TRBD1. This CDR3 is built from 17 residues. With V trimmed by 6 bases and J by 0 bases, 13 bases remained unmatched. CDR1 KGHSH and CDR2 LQKENI come from the germline V gene. The CDR3 sequence: CASSPTLPGQTNYGYTF. CDR3 nucleotides: TGTGCCAGCTCGCCCACCCTTCCGGGACAGACTAACTATGGCTACACCTTC.